Listed below are T cell receptor beta chains from one sample, sequenced in a study of vaccination effects on CD4 cells after COVID-19. Measured with immunoSEQ multiplex PCR; TCRdb has only the in-frame clones, and not every one. The sample records more than 35,000 clones, over 65% being singletons. Antigen specificity for these receptors is unknown. The source was CD4+ T cells from PBMCs cultured with HCoV-OC43 spike peptides, collected before COVID-19 vaccination. The receptors stem from a human donor who received a COVID-19 vaccine. Each CDR3 is given with its conserved first and last residue. The order of the fields is V gene, J gene, clone size, D gene, CDR3 DNA, CDR3 protein. A D gene is named only where the DNA matches it firmly. Size is omitted from some rows. Given values are once, few, many or a class for expanded clones.

TRBV3-1/TRBV3-2,TRBJ1-3,-,-,TGTGCCAGCAGCCCCCAGGGTTCTGGAAACACCATATATTTT,CASSPQGSGNTIYF
TRBV21-1,TRBJ1-6,-,-,TGTGCCAGCAGCCCACATGAGGGTTGTCTCTATAATTCACCCCTCCACTTT,CASSPHEGCLYNSPLHF
TRBV27,TRBJ2-1,-,TRBD2,TGTGCCAGCCTTCGACTAGCGGGCAATGAGCAGTTCTTC,CASLRLAGNEQFF
TRBV20-1,TRBJ1-1,-,-,TGCAGTGCTAGTAAAGATTCTAACCCAGGGACTTTCTTT,CSASKDSNPGTFF
TRBV7-8,TRBJ1-3,-,TRBD1,TGTGCCAGCAGCTTCCCAAAAACAGGGGGCTACGGAAACACCATATATTTT,CASSFPKTGGYGNTIYF
TRBV7-2,TRBJ1-5,-,-,TGTGCCAGCAGCTTAGGAGCTGAGAGCAATCAGCCCCAGCATTTT,CASSLGAESNQPQHF
TRBV5-4,TRBJ2-1,-,-,TGTGCCAGCAGCTTTTTGGCCGACAGCTCCTACAATGAGCAGTTCTTC,CASSFLADSSYNEQFF
TRBV4-2,TRBJ2-6,few,-,TGTGCCAGCAGCCAAGGACAGATCTCTGGGGCCAACGTCCTGACTTTC,CASSQGQISGANVLTF
TRBV5-4,TRBJ2-3,once,-,TGTGCCAGCAGAGGAGGCATATCACCGGAGGATACGCAGTATTTT,CASRGGISPEDTQYF
TRBV4-1,TRBJ1-2,-,-,TGCGCCAGCAGCCTTCTTCAGGGGTCGAGGGGCTACACCTTC,CASSLLQGSRGYTF
TRBV9,TRBJ2-7,-,-,TGTGCCAGCAACAGGGAGGGGTCCTACGAGCAGTACTTC,CASNREGSYEQYF
TRBV29-1,TRBJ1-2,-,-,TGCAGCGTTGATCCCAGGGTAAACTATGGCTACACCTTC,CSVDPRVNYGYTF
TRBV6-5,TRBJ1-4,-,-,TGTGCCAGCAAGGGGCGGCAGAATGAAAAACTGTTTTTT,CASKGRQNEKLFF
TRBV6-1,TRBJ1-5,-,-,TGTGCCAGCAGTGAAGCTCACGATCCCTTCCAGCATTTT,CASSEAHDPFQHF
TRBV19,TRBJ2-3,-,TRBD1,TGTGCCAGTAGTAAAACAGGGGGCGCGGATACGCAGTATTTT,CASSKTGGADTQYF
TRBV29-1,TRBJ2-7,once,-,TGCAGCGTTGAAGACGGTACCTACGAGCAGTACTTC,CSVEDGTYEQYF
TRBV19,TRBJ2-1,-,-,-,CASTSGQGYNEQFF